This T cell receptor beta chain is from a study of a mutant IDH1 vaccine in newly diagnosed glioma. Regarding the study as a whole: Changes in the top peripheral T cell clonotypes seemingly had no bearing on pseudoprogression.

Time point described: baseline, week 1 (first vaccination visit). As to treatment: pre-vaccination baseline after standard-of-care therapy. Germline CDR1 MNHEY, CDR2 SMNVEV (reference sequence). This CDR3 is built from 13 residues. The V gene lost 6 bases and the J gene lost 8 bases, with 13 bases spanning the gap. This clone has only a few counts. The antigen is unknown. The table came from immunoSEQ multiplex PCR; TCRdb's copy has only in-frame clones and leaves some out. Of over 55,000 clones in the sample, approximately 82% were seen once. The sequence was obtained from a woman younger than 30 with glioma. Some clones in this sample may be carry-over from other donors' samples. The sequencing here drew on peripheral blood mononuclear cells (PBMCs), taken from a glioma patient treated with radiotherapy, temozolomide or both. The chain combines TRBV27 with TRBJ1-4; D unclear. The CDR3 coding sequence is TGTGCCAGCAGGGAGGGTTTGAGGGAAAAACTGTTTTTT. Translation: CASREGLREKLFF.